These T cell receptor beta chains were read from a single sample in a study of spatial heterogeneity in lung cancer. TCRdb re-called the 5' RACE reads through MiXCR, storing one row per CDR3 protein. The repertoire holds about 16,000 distinct CDR3 sequences, with under 7.5% as singletons. The sequencing used lung tumor tissue, collected at surgery. Every receptor here comes from a male donor with early-stage non-small cell lung cancer. Each CDR3 is given with its conserved first and last residue. The D gene is left open where the match is weak. Size is omitted from some rows. Given values are once, few, many or a class for expanded clones.

cdr3_length: 14
j_call: TRBJ1-2
d_call: NA
v_call: TRBV10-3
clone_size: few
cdr3_nt: TGTGCCATCAGTGACGCCGACGGAAACTATGGCTACACCTTC
cdr3_aa: CAISDADGNYGYTF

cdr3_length: 14
j_call: TRBJ2-5
d_call: NA
v_call: TRBV3-1
clone_size: NA
cdr3_nt: TGTGCCAGCAGCCCCCTCTCCTGGCAAGAGACCCAGTACTTC
cdr3_aa: CASSPLSWQETQYF

cdr3_length: 14
j_call: TRBJ2-1
d_call: NA
v_call: TRBV6-1
clone_size: few
cdr3_nt: TGTGCCAGCAGTCCGTTGAGTTGGGGGTATGAGCAGTTCTTC
cdr3_aa: CASSPLSWGYEQFF

cdr3_length: 15
j_call: TRBJ2-3
d_call: TRBD2
v_call: TRBV4-1
clone_size: few
cdr3_nt: TGCGCCAGCAGCCAGCCGGGACTAGCGGGAGATACGCAGTATTTT
cdr3_aa: CASSQPGLAGDTQYF

cdr3_length: 13
j_call: TRBJ1-2
d_call: NA
v_call: TRBV5-6
clone_size: NA
cdr3_nt: TGTGCCAGCAGCCGTGACACCGACTATGGCTACACCTTC
cdr3_aa: CASSRDTDYGYTF

cdr3_length: 12
j_call: TRBJ2-5
d_call: NA
v_call: TRBV4-2
clone_size: NA
cdr3_nt: TGTGCCAGCAGCCCGAGGGTCGGGACCCAGTACTTC
cdr3_aa: CASSPRVGTQYF

cdr3_length: 16
j_call: TRBJ1-3
d_call: NA
v_call: TRBV6-5
clone_size: few
cdr3_nt: TGTGCCAGCAGTTACGACGGCAGCTTTTCTGGAAACACCATATATTTT
cdr3_aa: CASSYDGSFSGNTIYF

cdr3_length: 15
j_call: TRBJ1-4
d_call: TRBD1
v_call: TRBV7-2
clone_size: many
cdr3_nt: TGTGCCAGCAGCTTAGCGGGGACAGGGAATGAAAAACTGTTTTTT
cdr3_aa: CASSLAGTGNEKLFF

cdr3_length: 13
j_call: TRBJ2-1
d_call: NA
v_call: TRBV3-1
clone_size: few
cdr3_nt: TGTGCCAGCAGCCAAGATGCTCAGCGGCGGCAGTTCTTC
cdr3_aa: CASSQDAQRRQFF

cdr3_length: 15
j_call: TRBJ2-3
d_call: TRBD1
v_call: TRBV20-1
clone_size: many
cdr3_nt: TGCAGTGCTAGAGGCCCAGGACAGGGGGGGGATACGCAGTATTTT
cdr3_aa: CSARGPGQGGDTQYF

cdr3_length: 16
j_call: TRBJ2-3
d_call: NA
v_call: TRBV18
clone_size: medium-sized
cdr3_nt: TGTGCCAGCTCACCTAGGGGGTTGAGGAGCACAGATACGCAGTATTTT
cdr3_aa: CASSPRGLRSTDTQYF

cdr3_length: 17
j_call: TRBJ1-3
d_call: NA
v_call: TRBV2
clone_size: NA
cdr3_nt: TGTGCCAGCGTGGGGGGAGGTATCGGCCTCTCTGGAAACACCATATATTTT
cdr3_aa: CASVGGGIGLSGNTIYF

cdr3_length: 17
j_call: TRBJ2-1
d_call: TRBD1
v_call: TRBV5-4
clone_size: many
cdr3_nt: TGTGCCAGCAGCCCGCCTGGACAGGGAAGTGTGTACAATGAGCAGTTCTTC
cdr3_aa: CASSPPGQGSVYNEQFF

cdr3_length: 15
j_call: TRBJ2-2
d_call: TRBD2
v_call: TRBV5-4
clone_size: many
cdr3_nt: TGTGCCAGCAGCTCCGGGAGGGGGAAGGCCGGGGAGCTGTTTTTT
cdr3_aa: CASSSGRGKAGELFF

cdr3_length: 14
j_call: TRBJ2-5
d_call: NA
v_call: TRBV20-1
clone_size: many
cdr3_nt: TGCAGTGCTAGAGATAGCCTTGGCCAAGAGACCCAGTACTTC
cdr3_aa: CSARDSLGQETQYF

cdr3_length: 15
j_call: TRBJ2-3
d_call: NA
v_call: TRBV9
clone_size: many
cdr3_nt: TGTGCCAGCAGCACCACTTTAGCCCACACAGATACGCAGTATTTT
cdr3_aa: CASSTTLAHTDTQYF

cdr3_length: 14
j_call: TRBJ2-5
d_call: NA
v_call: TRBV19
clone_size: many
cdr3_nt: TGTGCCAGTAGTACCGGCGGGTTCCAAGAGACCCAGTACTTC
cdr3_aa: CASSTGGFQETQYF

cdr3_length: 15
j_call: TRBJ1-6
d_call: TRBD1
v_call: TRBV6-5
clone_size: many
cdr3_nt: TGTGCCAGCAGTTTAACAGGGGTTGATGGTTCACCCCTCCACTTT
cdr3_aa: CASSLTGVDGSPLHF

cdr3_length: 12
j_call: TRBJ1-2
d_call: NA
v_call: TRBV2
clone_size: many
cdr3_nt: TGTGCCAGCAGTGTAAACAGATATGGCTACACCTTC
cdr3_aa: CASSVNRYGYTF

cdr3_length: 12
j_call: TRBJ1-5
d_call: NA
v_call: TRBV20-1
clone_size: many
cdr3_nt: TGCAGTGCTAGTGCGGGATATCAGCCCCAGCATTTT
cdr3_aa: CSASAGYQPQHF

cdr3_length: 12
j_call: TRBJ2-4
d_call: NA
v_call: TRBV11-2
clone_size: few
cdr3_nt: TGTGCCAGCAGCTTAGGGGGCCCAATTTTATACTTC
cdr3_aa: CASSLGGPILYF

cdr3_length: 14
j_call: TRBJ2-7
d_call: TRBD2
v_call: TRBV6-2/TRBV6-3
clone_size: few
cdr3_nt: TGTGCCAGCAGTTACCGTCTAGCGGGGTACGAGCAGTACTTC
cdr3_aa: CASSYRLAGYEQYF

cdr3_length: 18
j_call: TRBJ2-5
d_call: TRBD1
v_call: TRBV6-5
clone_size: many
cdr3_nt: TGTGCCAGCAGTTACTCGATGATGGGACAGGGGGCGAGAGAGACCCAGTACTTC
cdr3_aa: CASSYSMMGQGARETQYF

cdr3_length: 15
j_call: TRBJ2-5
d_call: TRBD1
v_call: TRBV7-9
clone_size: many
cdr3_nt: TGTGCCAGCAGCTTCGGACAGGTACAGGGCGAGACCCAGTACTTC
cdr3_aa: CASSFGQVQGETQYF

cdr3_length: 16
j_call: TRBJ1-2
d_call: TRBD1
v_call: TRBV20-1
clone_size: NA
cdr3_nt: TGCAGTGCTAGAGATACGCTTTCCGGGACAGGGCTTGGCTACACCTTC
cdr3_aa: CSARDTLSGTGLGYTF

cdr3_length: 13
j_call: TRBJ1-5
d_call: TRBD1
v_call: TRBV29-1
clone_size: few
cdr3_nt: TGCAGCGTCTCAGGGGGCGGCAATCAGCCCCAGCATTTT
cdr3_aa: CSVSGGGNQPQHF

cdr3_length: 14
j_call: TRBJ2-7
d_call: TRBD1
v_call: TRBV12-3/TRBV12-4
clone_size: few
cdr3_nt: TGTGCCAGCAGCCCCCGGGACAGGGCAGTCGAGCAGTACTTC
cdr3_aa: CASSPRDRAVEQYF

cdr3_length: 19
j_call: TRBJ2-7
d_call: NA
v_call: TRBV7-8
clone_size: NA
cdr3_nt: TGTGCCAGCAGCTTAGAAGGAAGGGTCTCTCCCCTAAAAAAGGCCGAGCAGTACTTC
cdr3_aa: CASSLEGRVSPLKKAEQYF

cdr3_length: 14
j_call: TRBJ1-6
d_call: NA
v_call: TRBV5-1
clone_size: medium-sized
cdr3_nt: TGCGCCAGCAGTTCCGGGACCGCTCATTCACCCCTCCACTTT
cdr3_aa: CASSSGTAHSPLHF

cdr3_length: 16
j_call: TRBJ2-3
d_call: TRBD2
v_call: TRBV6-1
clone_size: NA
cdr3_nt: TGTGCCAGCAGTGAACTCGGACTAGCGGGACTAGATACGCAGTATTTT
cdr3_aa: CASSELGLAGLDTQYF

cdr3_length: 12
j_call: TRBJ1-2
d_call: NA
v_call: TRBV9
clone_size: few
cdr3_nt: TGTGCCAGCTTTCACAGCCCGGTTGGCTACACCTTC
cdr3_aa: CASFHSPVGYTF

cdr3_length: 11
j_call: TRBJ2-7
d_call: NA
v_call: TRBV20-1
clone_size: many
cdr3_nt: TGCAGTGCGGACTCCTCCTACGAGCAGTACTTC
cdr3_aa: CSADSSYEQYF

cdr3_length: 13
j_call: TRBJ1-1
d_call: NA
v_call: TRBV7-9
clone_size: many
cdr3_nt: TGTGCCAGCAGCTTAGATTTGGACACTGAAGCTTTCTTT
cdr3_aa: CASSLDLDTEAFF

cdr3_length: 18
j_call: TRBJ2-4
d_call: TRBD1
v_call: TRBV5-6
clone_size: NA
cdr3_nt: TGTGCCAGCAGCTCTTTGGTGGACAGGGCTCTAGCCAAAAACATTCAGTACTTC
cdr3_aa: CASSSLVDRALAKNIQYF

cdr3_length: 16
j_call: TRBJ2-3
d_call: TRBD1
v_call: TRBV2
clone_size: few
cdr3_nt: TGTGCCAGCAAGAGTTGGGGACAGGGGGCGCGAGGTACGCAGTATTTT
cdr3_aa: CASKSWGQGARGTQYF

cdr3_length: 14
j_call: TRBJ1-1
d_call: NA
v_call: TRBV10-2
clone_size: many
cdr3_nt: TGCGCCAGCAGAATGAGGGATGGGCGCTCTGAAGCTTTCTTT
cdr3_aa: CASRMRDGRSEAFF

cdr3_length: 15
j_call: TRBJ1-5
d_call: NA
v_call: TRBV6-5
clone_size: many
cdr3_nt: TGTGCCAGCAGTTGGACTAAGGATAGCAATCAGCCCCAGCATTTT
cdr3_aa: CASSWTKDSNQPQHF

cdr3_length: 14
j_call: TRBJ1-3
d_call: NA
v_call: TRBV29-1
clone_size: many
cdr3_nt: TGCAGCGTTGCCGACGTTGGCTCTGGAAACACCATATATTTT
cdr3_aa: CSVADVGSGNTIYF

cdr3_length: 15
j_call: TRBJ2-3
d_call: TRBD1
v_call: TRBV5-1
clone_size: few
cdr3_nt: TGCGCCAGCCTCCTCGGACAGGGGGCGCTTGATACGCAGTATTTT
cdr3_aa: CASLLGQGALDTQYF

cdr3_length: 12
j_call: TRBJ2-3
d_call: NA
v_call: TRBV4-3
clone_size: many
cdr3_nt: TGCGCCAGCAGCCAAGAAGGAAATACGCAGTATTTT
cdr3_aa: CASSQEGNTQYF

cdr3_length: 16
j_call: TRBJ2-5
d_call: TRBD2
v_call: TRBV15
clone_size: once
cdr3_nt: TGTGCCACCAGCAGAAGACTAGCGGGGGGACGGGAGACCCAGTACTTC
cdr3_aa: CATSRRLAGGRETQYF

cdr3_length: 15
j_call: TRBJ1-4
d_call: TRBD1
v_call: TRBV4-3
clone_size: few
cdr3_nt: TGCGCCAGCAGCCAAGAAAGAGGGGGCAATGAAAAACTGTTTTTT
cdr3_aa: CASSQERGGNEKLFF

cdr3_length: 17
j_call: TRBJ2-5
d_call: NA
v_call: TRBV5-1
clone_size: many
cdr3_nt: TGCGCCAGCAGCTCTGGTGGTAGGACGGACGGTCGAGAGACCCAGTACTTC
cdr3_aa: CASSSGGRTDGRETQYF

cdr3_length: 18
j_call: TRBJ2-4
d_call: TRBD1
v_call: TRBV20-1
clone_size: few
cdr3_nt: TGCAGTGCCATTAAATCGACAGGGGGAGGTAGTGCCAAAAACATTCAGTACTTC
cdr3_aa: CSAIKSTGGGSAKNIQYF

cdr3_length: 16
j_call: TRBJ2-3
d_call: TRBD1
v_call: TRBV5-1
clone_size: NA
cdr3_nt: TGCGCCAGCAGCGTGTCTACAGGGGGCGTTTCGGATACGCAGTATTTT
cdr3_aa: CASSVSTGGVSDTQYF